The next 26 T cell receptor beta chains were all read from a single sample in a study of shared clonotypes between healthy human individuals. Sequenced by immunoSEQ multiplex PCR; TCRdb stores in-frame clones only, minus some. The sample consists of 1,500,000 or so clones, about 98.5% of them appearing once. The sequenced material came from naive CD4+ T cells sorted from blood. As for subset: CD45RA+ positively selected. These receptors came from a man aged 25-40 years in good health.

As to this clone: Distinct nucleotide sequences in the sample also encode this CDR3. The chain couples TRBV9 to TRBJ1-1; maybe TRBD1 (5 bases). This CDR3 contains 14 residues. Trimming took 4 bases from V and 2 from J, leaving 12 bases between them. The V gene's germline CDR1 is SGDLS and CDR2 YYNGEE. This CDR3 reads CASSSQGFNTEAFF. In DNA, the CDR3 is TGTGCCAGCAGCTCTCAGGGATTTAACACTGAAGCTTTCTTT.

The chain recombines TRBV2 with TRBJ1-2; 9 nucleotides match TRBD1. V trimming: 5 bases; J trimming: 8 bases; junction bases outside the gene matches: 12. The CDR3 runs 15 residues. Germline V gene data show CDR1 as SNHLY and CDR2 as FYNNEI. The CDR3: CASSQRRGTGSGYTF. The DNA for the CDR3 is TGTGCCAGCAGTCAACGAAGGGGGACAGGGAGCGGCTACACCTTC.

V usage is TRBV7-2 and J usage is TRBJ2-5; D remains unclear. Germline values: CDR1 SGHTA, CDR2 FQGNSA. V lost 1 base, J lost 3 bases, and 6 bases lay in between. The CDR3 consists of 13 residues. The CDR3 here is CASSLDLEETQYF. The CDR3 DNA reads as TGTGCCAGCAGCTTAGATCTCGAAGAGACCCAGTACTTC.

The CDR3 spells CASSQRITDTQYF. The CDR3 bases are TGTGCCAGCAGTCAACGCATCACAGATACGCAGTATTTT. The J gene is TRBJ2-3, the V gene TRBV27, with D unclear. The CDR3 is made up of 13 amino acids. Germline CDR1 is MNHEY and CDR2 is SMNVEV (reference sequence). V lost 5 bases and J 2 bases, leaving 8 bases between the germline ends.

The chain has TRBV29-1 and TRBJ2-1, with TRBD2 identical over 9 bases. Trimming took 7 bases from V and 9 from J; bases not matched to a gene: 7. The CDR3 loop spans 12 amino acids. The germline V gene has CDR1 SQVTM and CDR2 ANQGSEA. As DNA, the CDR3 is TGCAGCGCTAGCGGGATTGGTGTTGAGCAGTTCTTC. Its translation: CSASGIGVEQFF.

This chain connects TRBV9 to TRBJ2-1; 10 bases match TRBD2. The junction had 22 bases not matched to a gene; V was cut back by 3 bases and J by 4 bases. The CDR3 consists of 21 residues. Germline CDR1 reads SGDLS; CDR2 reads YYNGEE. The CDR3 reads CASSAPGGNGLAGASYNEQFF. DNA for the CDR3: TGTGCCAGCAGCGCCCCCGGTGGAAATGGCCTAGCGGGAGCATCGTACAATGAGCAGTTCTTC.

The CDR3, as DNA: TGTGCCAGCACCCCAGTAGCGGGCACAGATACGCAGTATTTT. Translated: CASTPVAGTDTQYF. The chain joins TRBV7-8 to TRBJ2-3; weak D call: TRBD2 (6 bases). The germline CDR1 and CDR2 sequences are SGHVS and FQNEAQ. The CDR3 totals 14 residues. The V end was cut by 7 bases, the J end by 1 base, with 12 bases between. Complete variable domain (other parts from reference TRBV7-8 and TRBJ2-3): GAGVSQSPRYKVAKRGQDVALRCDPISGHVSLFWYQQALGQGPEFLTYFQNEAQLDKSGLPSDRFFAERPEGSVSTLKIQRTQQEDSAVYLCASTPVAGTDTQYFGPGTRLTVL.

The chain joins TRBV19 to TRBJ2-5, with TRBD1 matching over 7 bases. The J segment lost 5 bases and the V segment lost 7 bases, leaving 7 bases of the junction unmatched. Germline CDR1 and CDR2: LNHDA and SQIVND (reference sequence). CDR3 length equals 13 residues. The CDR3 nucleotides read TGTGCCAGTACCTTTGGACAGGCGGAGACCCAGTACTTC. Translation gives CASTFGQAETQYF.

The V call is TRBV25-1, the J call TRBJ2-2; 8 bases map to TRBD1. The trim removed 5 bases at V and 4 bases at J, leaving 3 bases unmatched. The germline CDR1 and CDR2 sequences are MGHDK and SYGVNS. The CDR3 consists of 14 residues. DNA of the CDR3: TGTGCCAGCAGTACAACAGGGGGCACCGGGGAGCTGTTTTTT. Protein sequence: CASSTTGGTGELFF.

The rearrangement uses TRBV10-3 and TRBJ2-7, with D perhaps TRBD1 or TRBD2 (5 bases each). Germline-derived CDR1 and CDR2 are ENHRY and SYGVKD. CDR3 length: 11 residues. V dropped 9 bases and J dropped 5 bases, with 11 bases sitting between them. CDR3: CAIREGNEQYF. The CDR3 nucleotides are TGTGCCATACGCGAGGGGAACGAGCAGTACTTC.

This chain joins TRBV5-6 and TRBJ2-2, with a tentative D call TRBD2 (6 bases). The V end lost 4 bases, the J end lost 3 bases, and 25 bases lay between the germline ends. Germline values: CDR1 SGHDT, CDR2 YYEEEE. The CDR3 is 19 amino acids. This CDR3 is CASSELGGVGFRDTGELFF. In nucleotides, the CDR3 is TGTGCCAGCAGCGAACTGGGGGGAGTCGGATTCCGAGACACCGGGGAGCTGTTTTTT.

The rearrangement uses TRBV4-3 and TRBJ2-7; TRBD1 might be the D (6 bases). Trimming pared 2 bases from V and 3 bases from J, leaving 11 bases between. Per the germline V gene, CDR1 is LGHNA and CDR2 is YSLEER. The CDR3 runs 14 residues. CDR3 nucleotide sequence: TGCGCCAGCAGCCAAAGAACAGGGAACTACGAGCAGTACTTC. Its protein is CASSQRTGNYEQYF.

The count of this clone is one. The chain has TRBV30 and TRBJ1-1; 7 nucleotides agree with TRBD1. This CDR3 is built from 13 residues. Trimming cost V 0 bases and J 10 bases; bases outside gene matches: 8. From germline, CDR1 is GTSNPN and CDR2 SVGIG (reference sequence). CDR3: CAWSVWQGEGAFF. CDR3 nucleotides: TGTGCCTGGAGTGTATGGCAGGGGGAGGGAGCTTTCTTT.

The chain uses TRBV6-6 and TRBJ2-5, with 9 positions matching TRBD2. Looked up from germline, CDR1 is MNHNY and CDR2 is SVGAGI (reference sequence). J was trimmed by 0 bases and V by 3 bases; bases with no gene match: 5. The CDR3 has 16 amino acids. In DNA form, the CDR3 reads TGTGCCAGCAGTTATGAGGCTAGCGGGGACCAAGAGACCCAGTACTTC. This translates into CASSYEASGDQETQYF.

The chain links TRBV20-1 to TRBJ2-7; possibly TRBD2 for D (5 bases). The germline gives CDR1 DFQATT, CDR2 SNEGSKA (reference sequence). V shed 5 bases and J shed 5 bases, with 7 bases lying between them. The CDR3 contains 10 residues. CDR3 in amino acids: CSAWENEQYF. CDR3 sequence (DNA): TGCAGTGCTTGGGAGAACGAGCAGTACTTC.

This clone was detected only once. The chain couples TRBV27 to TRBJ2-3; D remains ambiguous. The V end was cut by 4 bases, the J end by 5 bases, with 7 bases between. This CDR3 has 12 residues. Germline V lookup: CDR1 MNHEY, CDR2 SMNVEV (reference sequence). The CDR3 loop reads CASSYGGDTQYF. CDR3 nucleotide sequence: TGTGCCAGCAGTTACGGTGGAGATACGCAGTATTTT.

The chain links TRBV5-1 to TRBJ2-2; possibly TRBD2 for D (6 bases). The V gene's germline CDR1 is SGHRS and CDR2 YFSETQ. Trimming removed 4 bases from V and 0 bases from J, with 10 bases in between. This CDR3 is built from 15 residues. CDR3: CASSQAGSNTGELFF. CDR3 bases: TGCGCCAGCAGCCAAGCGGGTTCGAACACCGGGGAGCTGTTTTTT.

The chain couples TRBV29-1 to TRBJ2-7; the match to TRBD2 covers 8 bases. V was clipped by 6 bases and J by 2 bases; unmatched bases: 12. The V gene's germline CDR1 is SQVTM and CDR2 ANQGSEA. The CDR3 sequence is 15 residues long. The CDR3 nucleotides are TGCAGCGTCGGGGGGGGAGGGAGGACCCCCTACGAGCAGTACTTC. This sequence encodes CSVGGGGRTPYEQYF.

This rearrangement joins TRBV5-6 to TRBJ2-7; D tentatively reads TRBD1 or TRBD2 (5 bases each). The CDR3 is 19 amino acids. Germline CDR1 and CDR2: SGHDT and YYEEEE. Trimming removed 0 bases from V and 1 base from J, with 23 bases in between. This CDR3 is CASSLVPNLYGTESYEQYF. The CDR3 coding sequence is TGTGCCAGCAGCTTGGTCCCAAATTTGTACGGGACGGAGTCCTACGAGCAGTACTTC.

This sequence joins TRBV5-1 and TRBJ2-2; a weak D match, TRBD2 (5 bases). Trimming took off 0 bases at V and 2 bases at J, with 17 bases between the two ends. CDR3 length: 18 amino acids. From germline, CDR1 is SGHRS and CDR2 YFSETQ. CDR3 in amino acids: CASSLGFGESRNTGELFF. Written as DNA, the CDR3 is TGCGCCAGCAGCTTGGGCTTCGGGGAATCCCGTAACACCGGGGAGCTGTTTTTT. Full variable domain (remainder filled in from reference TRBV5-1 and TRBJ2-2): KAGVTQTPRYLIKTRGQQVTLSCSPISGHRSVSWYQQTPGQGLQFLFEYFSETQRNKGNFPGRFSGRQFSNSRSEMNVSTLELGDSALYLCASSLGFGESRNTGELFFGEGSRLTVL.

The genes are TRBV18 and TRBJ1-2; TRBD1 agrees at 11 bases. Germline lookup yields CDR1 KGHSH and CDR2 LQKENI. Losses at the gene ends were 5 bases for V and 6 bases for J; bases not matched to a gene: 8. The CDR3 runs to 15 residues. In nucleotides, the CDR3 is TGTGCCAGCTCAGGTCGGACAGGGGGCGACGATGGCTACACCTTC. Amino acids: CASSGRTGGDDGYTF.

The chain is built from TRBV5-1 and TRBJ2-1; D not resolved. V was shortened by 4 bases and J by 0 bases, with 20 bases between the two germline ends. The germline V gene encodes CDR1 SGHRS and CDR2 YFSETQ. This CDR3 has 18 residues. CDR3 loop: CASSTPGVGPSSYNEQFF. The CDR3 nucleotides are TGCGCCAGCAGCACCCCTGGGGTCGGGCCAAGCTCCTACAATGAGCAGTTCTTC. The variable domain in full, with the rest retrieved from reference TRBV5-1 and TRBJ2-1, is KAGVTQTPRYLIKTRGQQVTLSCSPISGHRSVSWYQQTPGQGLQFLFEYFSETQRNKGNFPGRFSGRQFSNSRSEMNVSTLELGDSALYLCASSTPGVGPSSYNEQFFGPGTRLTVL.

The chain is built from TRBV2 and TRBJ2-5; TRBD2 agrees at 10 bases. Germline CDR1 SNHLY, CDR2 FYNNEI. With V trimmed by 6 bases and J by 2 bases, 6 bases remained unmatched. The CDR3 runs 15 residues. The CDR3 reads CASSQLAGAQETQYF. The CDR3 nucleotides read TGTGCCAGCAGCCAGCTAGCGGGAGCACAAGAGACCCAGTACTTC.

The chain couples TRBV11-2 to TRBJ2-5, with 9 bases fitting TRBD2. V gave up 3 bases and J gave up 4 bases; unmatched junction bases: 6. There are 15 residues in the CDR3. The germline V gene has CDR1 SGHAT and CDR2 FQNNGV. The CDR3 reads CASSLGGRAGETQYF. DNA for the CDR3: TGTGCCAGCAGCTTGGGCGGGAGGGCCGGAGAGACCCAGTACTTC.

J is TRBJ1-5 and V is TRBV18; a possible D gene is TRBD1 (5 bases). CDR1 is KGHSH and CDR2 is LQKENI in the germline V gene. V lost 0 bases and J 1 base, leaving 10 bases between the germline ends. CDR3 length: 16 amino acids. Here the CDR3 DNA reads TGTGCCAGCTCACCACCGTTGGGGGACAGCAATCAGCCCCAGCATTTT. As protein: CASSPPLGDSNQPQHF.

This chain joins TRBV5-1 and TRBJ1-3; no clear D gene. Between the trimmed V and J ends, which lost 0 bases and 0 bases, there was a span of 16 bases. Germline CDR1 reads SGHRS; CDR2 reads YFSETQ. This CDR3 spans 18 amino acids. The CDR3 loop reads CASSLAGGSAGSGNTIYF. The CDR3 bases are TGCGCCAGCAGCTTGGCCGGAGGGAGTGCTGGCTCTGGAAACACCATATATTTT.